A single sample gave rise to the 28 T cell receptor beta chains below, sequenced in a study of glioma-infiltrating T cells after dendritic cell vaccination. Specified time point: after dendritic cell vaccination, including at tumor progression/relapse. Using immunoSEQ multiplex PCR, the repertoire was profiled, and TCRdb retains in-frame clones only, with some absent. The table records 75,000 to 95,000 clones, more than 80% of them present only once. The sample was blood, taken after dendritic cell vaccination. The origin of the receptors is a human donor with glioblastoma.

The rearrangement links TRBV11-2 to TRBJ1-1; no clear D. The germline gives CDR1 SGHAT, CDR2 FQNNGV. This CDR3 is built from 13 residues. V lost 0 bases and J lost 4, with 6 bases in between. The CDR3 DNA follows: TGTGCCAGCAGCTTAGATCTACCCACTGAAGCTTTCTTT. It is translated as CASSLDLPTEAFF.

The CDR3 protein is CASNSAGTSAYEQYV. For the CDR3, the DNA is TGTGCCAGCAATTCCGCCGGGACTTCCGCCTACGAGCAGTACGTC. The chain combines TRBV6-6 with TRBJ2-7; D is possibly TRBD2 (6 bases). This CDR3 contains 15 residues. The germline gives CDR1 MNHNY, CDR2 SVGAGI (reference sequence). The V end was cut by 7 bases, the J end by 2 bases, with 18 bases between.

The V call is TRBV6-5, the J call TRBJ2-4; D is undetermined. Germline lookup yields CDR1 MNHEY and CDR2 SVGAGI. Trimming removed 0 bases at V and 8 bases at J, with 8 bases between. CDR3 length equals 13 residues. The CDR3, as DNA: TGTGCCAGCAGTTACTCGAATAGCTACATTCAGTACTTC. Residues: CASSYSNSYIQYF.

This clone showed up just a few times. The chain has TRBV15 and TRBJ2-3; TRBD2 aligns across 7 bases. This CDR3 contains 18 residues. Germline V CDR1 and CDR2: LNHNV, YYDKDF (reference sequence). V lost 5 bases and J lost 2; bases outside the gene matches: 16. CDR3 sequence reads: CATSLIPGTSGDTDTQYF. CDR3 nucleotides: TGTGCCACCAGCCTAATCCCGGGTACCAGCGGGGACACAGATACGCAGTATTTT.

The chain couples TRBV27 to TRBJ2-3, with 7 bases aligning to TRBD1. The CDR3 sequence is 15 residues long. CDR1 and CDR2 (germline): MNHEY, SMNVEV (reference sequence). V shed 6 bases and J 1 base; nucleotides not matched to a gene: 7. CDR3 residues: CASREIGQGTDTQYF. Here the CDR3 DNA reads TGTGCCAGCAGGGAAATAGGACAGGGCACAGATACGCAGTATTTT.

This chain links TRBV6-5 with TRBJ1-2; tentative D call: TRBD1 (6 bases). The CDR3 loop spans 13 amino acids. Germline-derived CDR1 and CDR2 are MNHEY and SVGAGI. V gave up 4 bases and J gave up 0 bases, with 6 bases separating them. The CDR3 loop reads CASSWDTNYGYTF. The CDR3 bases are TGTGCCAGCAGTTGGGACACTAACTATGGCTACACCTTC.

The rearrangement uses TRBV25-1 and TRBJ2-1, with TRBD2 matching over 14 bases. V was clipped by 5 bases and J by 5 bases; unmatched bases: 5. Germline loops: CDR1 MGHDK, CDR2 SYGVNS. The CDR3 is 16 amino acids. CDR3 sequence: CASSTTSGRVNNEQFF. CDR3 coding DNA: TGTGCCAGCAGTACGACTAGCGGGAGGGTTAACAATGAGCAGTTCTTC.

This rearrangement joins TRBV5-1 to TRBJ2-1, with 11 nucleotides matching TRBD2. The ends lost 1 base at V and 4 bases at J; junction bases unmatched: 10. The germline V gene encodes CDR1 SGHRS and CDR2 YFSETQ. This CDR3 has 18 residues. As DNA, the CDR3 is TGCGCCAGCAGCTTGTTCGCTAGCGGGGGGAATAGATACAATGAGCAGTTCTTC. This sequence encodes CASSLFASGGNRYNEQFF.

V usage is TRBV5-6 and J usage is TRBJ1-1, with D possibly matching TRBD1 (5 bases). The CDR3 sequence is 15 residues long. Trimming removed 0 bases at V and 4 bases at J, with 13 bases between. Per germline, CDR1 SGHDT and CDR2 YYEEEE. The CDR3 DNA reads TGTGCCAGCAGCTTGGACAGGACCCTTTTCACTGAAGCTTTCTTT. Translated, it gives CASSLDRTLFTEAFF.

This chain links TRBV7-3 with TRBJ2-5, with D perhaps TRBD2 (6 bases). The V end was cut by 4 bases, the J end by 1 base, with 10 bases between. CDR1 SGHTA and CDR2 FQGTGA come from the germline V gene. The CDR3 has 14 residues. This chain's CDR3 is CASSSRDFQETQYF. The DNA for the CDR3 is TGTGCCAGCAGCTCGCGGGACTTCCAAGAGACCCAGTACTTC.

V usage is TRBV29-1 and J usage is TRBJ2-2; D remains unclear. This CDR3 has 12 amino acids. The ends were cut back, 4 bases at V and 5 bases at J, with 8 bases in the middle. In germline, CDR1 is SQVTM, CDR2 ANQGSEA. For the CDR3, the DNA is TGCAGCGTTGGTTCGGTGACCGGGGAGCTGTTTTTT. Translated, it gives CSVGSVTGELFF.

V is TRBV15 and J is TRBJ2-1; D not resolved. V lost 6 bases, J lost 0 bases, and 15 bases lay in between. The V gene's germline CDR1 is LNHNV and CDR2 YYDKDF (reference sequence). The CDR3 covers 16 residues. The chain's CDR3 is CATSFPDSSSYNEQFF. The CDR3 coding sequence is TGTGCCACCAGTTTCCCCGACTCGAGCTCCTACAATGAGCAGTTCTTC. The full variable domain, in which reference TRBV15 and TRBJ2-1 provide the parts outside the CDR3, is DAMVIQNPRYQVTQFGKPVTLSCSQTLNHNVMYWYQQKSSQAPKLLFHYYDKDFNNEADTPDNFQSRRPNTSFCFLDIRSPGLGDTAMYLCATSFPDSSSYNEQFFGPGTRLTVL.

The gene calls are TRBV5-1 and TRBJ2-2; 8 bases line up with TRBD2. The CDR3 sequence is 17 residues long. V was pared by 4 bases and J by 0 bases, with 8 bases of the junction left unmatched. Germline-derived CDR1 and CDR2 are SGHRS and YFSETQ. In DNA form, the CDR3 reads TGCGCCAGCAGCAAAGACGGGGGGGGAGCGAACACCGGGGAGCTGTTTTTT. This codes for CASSKDGGGANTGELFF.

This rearrangement joins TRBV5-1 to TRBJ1-1, with 8 bases lining up with TRBD1. The CDR3 is 15 residues long. Germline V gene lookup returns CDR1 SGHRS and CDR2 YFSETQ. J gave up 0 bases and V 6 bases, and 7 bases lay outside the gene matches. Here the CDR3 reads CASNDRGLMNTEAFF. The CDR3 DNA sequence: TGCGCCAGCAACGACAGGGGCCTTATGAACACTGAAGCTTTCTTT.

This clone appeared a few times. The rearrangement uses TRBV6-1 and TRBJ2-7, with D tentatively TRBD1 (5 bases). TRBJ2-5 explains the end of the DNA better; the J call may be wrong. The CDR3 covers 14 residues. In germline, CDR1 is MNHNS, CDR2 SASEGT. The CDR3 DNA reads as TGTGCCAGCAGTGAAGGACAGTTTAAAGAGACCCAGTACTTC. The encoded protein is CASSEGQFKETQYF.

The V call is TRBV5-1, the J call TRBJ1-1, with 10 bases that match TRBD1. This CDR3 is built from 15 residues. CDR1 is SGHRS and CDR2 is YFSETQ in the germline V gene. With 4 bases clipped from V and 3 bases from J, the junction kept 6 bases outside the gene matches. The chain's CDR3 is CASSATDRGHTEAFF. CDR3 DNA: TGCGCCAGCAGCGCCACAGACAGGGGGCACACTGAAGCTTTCTTT.

The chain carries TRBV4-2 and TRBJ2-2; D gene uncertain. The CDR3 consists of 16 residues. Germline V gene lookup returns CDR1 LGHNA and CDR2 YNFKEQ. Trimming pared 1 base from V and 3 bases from J, leaving 12 bases between. CDR3 in amino acids: CASSQVYSTDTGELFF. CDR3 DNA sequence: TGTGCCAGCAGCCAAGTGTACTCCACAGACACCGGGGAGCTGTTTTTT.

The chain links TRBV6-5 to TRBJ1-2, with TRBD1 as a possible D gene (5 bases). There are 13 residues in the CDR3. Germline assignment: CDR1 MNHEY and CDR2 SVGAGI. The V gene lost 0 bases and the J gene lost 4 bases, with 6 bases spanning the gap. The CDR3 is CASSYSGGYGYTF. CDR3 nucleotides: TGTGCCAGCAGTTACTCCGGGGGCTATGGCTACACCTTC.

The chain employs TRBV4-1 and TRBJ2-1; 10 bases are shared with TRBD2. Trimming cost V 2 bases and J 0 bases; bases outside gene matches: 10. The germline gives CDR1 MGHRA, CDR2 YSYEKL. The CDR3 covers 19 residues. CDR3 nucleotides: TGCGCCAGCAGCCAAACAACCGGGACTAGCGTGACCTCCTACAATGAGCAGTTCTTC. It codes for CASSQTTGTSVTSYNEQFF.

V gene TRBV7-9 combines with J gene TRBJ1-1; 11 bases are shared with TRBD1. There are 16 residues in the CDR3. The ends lost 5 bases at V and 3 bases at J; junction bases unmatched: 8. Germline-derived CDR1 and CDR2 are SEHNR and FQNEAQ (reference sequence). CDR3 bases: TGTGCCAGCAGCACTTTGGGGACAGGGGGGGACACTGAAGCTTTCTTT. Translated, it gives CASSTLGTGGDTEAFF.

This sequence joins TRBV7-9 and TRBJ2-5; 9 bases are a match to TRBD1. The CDR3 has 15 amino acids. V gave up 5 bases and J gave up 4 bases; unmatched junction bases: 8. The germline V gene encodes CDR1 SEHNR and CDR2 FQNEAQ (reference sequence). Written as DNA, the CDR3 is TGTGCCAGCAGCCGACAGGGGGGATTTGTAGAGACCCAGTACTTC. Translating gives CASSRQGGFVETQYF. The variable domain in full, completed from reference TRBV7-9 and TRBJ2-5, reads DTGVSQNPRHKITKRGQNVTFRCDPISEHNRLYWYRQTLGQGPEFLTYFQNEAQLEKSRLLSDRFSAERPKGSFSTLEIQRTEQGDSAMYLCASSRQGGFVETQYFGPGTRLLVL.

The chain combines TRBV11-2 with TRBJ2-7; TRBD1 is a possible D gene (5 bases). This CDR3 is 14 amino acids long. The germline V and J ends were trimmed by 5 bases and 5 bases, with 16 bases remaining between them. Per germline, CDR1 SGHAT and CDR2 FQNNGV. The CDR3 DNA reads TGTGCCAGCAGCCCTCTCCAGGGAAGGAACGAGCAGTACTTC. It translates to CASSPLQGRNEQYF.

The rearrangement links TRBV9 to TRBJ2-5; 7 bases map to TRBD2. Trimming took 0 bases from V and 3 from J; bases not matched to a gene: 8. The germline V gene has CDR1 SGDLS and CDR2 YYNGEE. The CDR3 is 16 residues long. The CDR3 region is CASSVARASGEETQYF. The CDR3 nucleotides are TGTGCCAGCAGCGTAGCTAGGGCTAGCGGAGAAGAGACCCAGTACTTC.

The J gene is TRBJ2-2, the V gene TRBV6-5; TRBD2 matches at 8 bases. The ends lost 5 bases at V and 4 bases at J; junction bases unmatched: 3. This CDR3 contains 14 residues. CDR1 MNHEY and CDR2 SVGAGI come from the germline V gene. The CDR3 protein is CASSDGTSTGELFF. The CDR3 nucleotides are TGTGCCAGCAGTGACGGGACTAGCACCGGGGAGCTGTTTTTT.

The chain's CDR3 is CASSFLRDSNSPLHF. CDR3 in DNA: TGTGCCAGCAGTTTCCTCCGGGACAGCAATTCACCCCTCCACTTT. This sequence joins TRBV6-5 and TRBJ1-6, with TRBD1 matching over 7 bases. This CDR3 has 15 amino acids. Per germline, CDR1 MNHEY and CDR2 SVGAGI. Trimming removed 4 bases from V and 7 bases from J; junction bases left unmatched: 7.

The rearrangement joins TRBV2 to TRBJ1-6; 7 bases agree with TRBD1. After removal of 7 bases from V and 4 bases from J, the junction contained 7 bases not matched to a gene. This CDR3 comprises 15 residues. The V gene's germline CDR1 is SNHLY and CDR2 FYNNEI. The CDR3 DNA reads TGTGCCAGCAAAGTCAGGGGGGCTTATAATTCACCCCTCCACTTT. Translating it yields CASKVRGAYNSPLHF. The whole variable domain, filled in from reference TRBV2 and TRBJ1-6, reads EPEVTQTPSHQVTQMGQEVILRCVPISNHLYFYWYRQILGQKVEFLVSFYNNEISEKSEIFDDQFSVERPDGSNFTLKIRSTKLEDSAMYFCASKVRGAYNSPLHFGNGTRLTVT.

This clone was observed a handful of times. V gene TRBV25-1 combines with J gene TRBJ2-1; TRBD2 agrees at 8 bases. V was clipped by 4 bases and J by 9 bases; unmatched bases: 5. The CDR3 extends over 13 amino acids. Germline V CDR1 and CDR2: MGHDK, SYGVNS. The CDR3 nucleotides are TGTGCCAGCAGTGGGACCCGGGGGGGTGAGCAGTTCTTC. This encodes CASSGTRGGEQFF.

In its sample, this clone was seen once. This chain uses TRBV5-1 with TRBJ2-3; the match to TRBD1 covers 11 bases. CDR1 SGHRS and CDR2 YFSETQ come from the germline V gene. The CDR3 loop spans 16 amino acids. The J segment lost 4 bases and the V segment lost 0 bases, leaving 4 bases of the junction unmatched. CDR3 region: CASSLDRTGGADTQYF. Written as DNA, the CDR3 is TGCGCCAGCAGCTTGGATCGGACAGGGGGCGCAGATACGCAGTATTTT.